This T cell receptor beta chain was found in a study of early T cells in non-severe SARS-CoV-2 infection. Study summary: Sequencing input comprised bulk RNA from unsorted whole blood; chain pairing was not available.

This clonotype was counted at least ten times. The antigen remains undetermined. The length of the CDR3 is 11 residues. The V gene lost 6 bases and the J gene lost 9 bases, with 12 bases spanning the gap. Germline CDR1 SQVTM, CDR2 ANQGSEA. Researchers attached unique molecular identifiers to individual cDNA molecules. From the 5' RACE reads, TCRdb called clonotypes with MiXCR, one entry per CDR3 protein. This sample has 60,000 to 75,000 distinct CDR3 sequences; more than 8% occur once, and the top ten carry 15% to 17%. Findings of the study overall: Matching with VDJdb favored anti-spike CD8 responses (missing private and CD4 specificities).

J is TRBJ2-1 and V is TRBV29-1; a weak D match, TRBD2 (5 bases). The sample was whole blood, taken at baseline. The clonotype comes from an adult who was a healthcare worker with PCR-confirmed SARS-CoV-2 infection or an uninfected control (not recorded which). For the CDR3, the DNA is TGCAGCGTCCGGGAAGCTAGTGAGCAGTTCTTC. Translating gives CSVREASEQFF.